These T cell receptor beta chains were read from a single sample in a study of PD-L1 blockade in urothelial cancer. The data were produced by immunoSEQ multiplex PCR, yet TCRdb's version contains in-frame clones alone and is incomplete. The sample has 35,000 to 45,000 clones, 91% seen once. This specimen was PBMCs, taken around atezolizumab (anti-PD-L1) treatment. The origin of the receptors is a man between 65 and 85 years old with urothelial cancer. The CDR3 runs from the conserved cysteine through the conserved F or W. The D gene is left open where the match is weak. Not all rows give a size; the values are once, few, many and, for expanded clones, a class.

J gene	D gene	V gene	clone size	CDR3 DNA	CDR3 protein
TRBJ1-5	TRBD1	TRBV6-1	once	TGTGCCAGCAGTTGGACAGGGAATCAGCCCCAGCATTTT	CASSWTGNQPQHF
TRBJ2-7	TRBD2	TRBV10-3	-	TGTGCCATCAGCTCGGGGACTAGCGGGTCCTACGAGCAGTACTTC	CAISSGTSGSYEQYF
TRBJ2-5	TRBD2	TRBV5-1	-	TGCGCCAGCAGAGAGGGACTAGCGGGAGGAGAGACCCAGTACTTC	CASREGLAGGETQYF
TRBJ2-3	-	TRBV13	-	TGTGCCAGCAGCTCCCGGACTATAGATACGCAGTATTTT	CASSSRTIDTQYF
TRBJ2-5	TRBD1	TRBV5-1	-	TGCGCCAGCAGCTTGACAGGGGGGAGGCAAGAGACCCAGTACTTC	CASSLTGGRQETQYF
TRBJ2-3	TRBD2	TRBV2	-	TGTGCCAGCAGTGAAAGCCTAGCGGGAGCCGGTACGCAGTATTTT	CASSESLAGAGTQYF
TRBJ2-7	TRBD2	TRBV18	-	TGTGCCAGCTCACCAACGACTAGCGGGAGCTACGAGCAGTACTTC	CASSPTTSGSYEQYF
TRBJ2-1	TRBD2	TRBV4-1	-	TGCGCCAGCAGCAATAAAGGGGGGGGGACTAGCGGGTCGTACAATGAGCAGTTCTTC	CASSNKGGGTSGSYNEQFF
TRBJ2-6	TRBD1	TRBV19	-	TGTGCCAGTAGTAAATTACAGGGGGCTCCTTTCTCTGGGGCCAACGTCCTGACTTTC	CASSKLQGAPFSGANVLTF
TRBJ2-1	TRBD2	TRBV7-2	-	TGTGCCAGCAGCTACCCTGGACTAGCGGGAGGTGAGCAGTTCTTC	CASSYPGLAGGEQFF
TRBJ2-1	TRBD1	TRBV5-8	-	TGTGCCAACAGCTCGGGACAGCCGATGGGTGAGCAGTTCTTC	CANSSGQPMGEQFF
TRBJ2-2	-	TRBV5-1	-	TGCGCCAGCCAAACGGGGTTCGGCACCGGGGAGCTGTTTTTT	CASQTGFGTGELFF
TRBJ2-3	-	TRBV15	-	TGTGCCACCAGTTCGAGCACAGATACGCAGTATTTT	CATSSSTDTQYF
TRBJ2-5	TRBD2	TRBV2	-	TGTGCCAGCAGTTTACTAGCGGGAGGGGGAGAGACCCAGTACTTC	CASSLLAGGGETQYF
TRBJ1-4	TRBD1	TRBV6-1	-	TGTGCCAGCAGTGAAGCCTCTTTCGAGGGGACAGCCATTAATGAAAAACTGTTTTTT	CASSEASFEGTAINEKLFF
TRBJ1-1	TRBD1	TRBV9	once	TGTGCCAGCAGCGCCTGGGACAGGGGTTTTAGCACTGAAGCTTTCTTT	CASSAWDRGFSTEAFF
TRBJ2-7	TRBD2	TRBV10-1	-	TGCGCCAGCAGTGGGACGAGCGGGAGTCGGTCCTACGAGCAGTACTTC	CASSGTSGSRSYEQYF
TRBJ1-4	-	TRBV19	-	TGTGCCAGTACCATGGGGGGAAAACTGTTTTTT	CASTMGGKLFF